This T cell receptor (beta chain) was recovered during a study of blood T cell repertoires in COVID-19 (dated by TCRdb to 2020 to 2022). At the level of the whole study: Collaborator samples came from the United States, Italy and Spain and covered acute and convalescent phases of COVID-19. The prospective study material was composed of cDNA or gDNA derived from T cells, B-cell-depleted T cells, or PBMCs. The dataset comprised deeply sampled blood TCRbeta repertoires from subjects exposed to, actively infected with, or recovered from COVID-19. The repertoires were released in a freely available public database meant as a resource for research on the immune response to SARS-CoV-2. Samples were obtained from the ongoing ImmuneRACE study (first 160 participants) and from over a thousand subjects provided by 6 global collaborators. A de-identified subject ID, COVID-19 status, age in years and sex were almost always included in the sample metadata. Where HLA class I and class II types were available, the types were taken from metadata supplied by the sample provider, not from assay-based typing.

TCRbeta CDR3 regions were amplified from genomic DNA by means of the immunoSEQ Assay, a bias-controlled multiplex PCR. The original pipeline was this. Nucleated cell counts per sample were estimated from amplification of reference gene primers within the assay. To quantify the absolute abundance of each unique TCRbeta CDR3 rearrangement, sequence reads were collapsed and filtered. Productive Simpson clonality was computed per sample as the square root of Simpson's diversity index over productive rearrangements. TCRdb mirrors the immuneACCESS table, restricted to in-frame sequences. Some clones are absent from its copies; in checked studies, under half trace to an unresolved V gene, and the reason for the others is unknown. From that table come the V and J calls and clone size; the DNA was used to work out D and trimming. The sample table contains fewer than 250,000 clones; only one count was recorded for approximately 90% of them. Jointly, the top ten make up 0.87% of the sample.

Findings and caveats that apply to the study as a whole: Clinical and demographic metadata were provided uncurated, with the amount varying by source and participant.

Enrolling through a virtual design, the prospective study's participants ranged in age from roughly 18 to 100 years and lived across about two dozen United States geographic areas. To assign participants to cohorts, the prospective study relied on clinical history that participants themselves reported in a screening survey and a study questionnaire. Exposed participants had been in contact with someone with a PCR-confirmed or clinician-diagnosed COVID-19 case within 2 weeks of study entry. Mobile phlebotomists in the prospective study collected whole blood, serum and a nasopharyngeal or oropharyngeal swab from every participant. Over a roughly 2-month period, participants in the prospective study had the option of providing additional blood draws and questionnaires. Before DNA extraction, prospective study blood samples were shipped either frozen or at room temperature. This clone has just a few counts. Its antigen is still unknown. Nothing much larger sits one base from this clone, and base qualities are not available.

The source material was PBMCs or T cells enriched from blood (not recorded which). The clonotype was recovered from a man in his fifties or sixties who had been exposed to COVID-19.

The CDR3: CASSPNEGGEQYF. The nucleotide sequence is given as TGTGCCAGCTCACCGAATGAGGGCGGCGAGCAGTACTTC. The rearrangement joined TRBV18 to TRBJ2-7, with TRBD2 as a weak D call on 5 bases. As encoded in the germline V gene, CDR1 is KGHSH while CDR2 is LQKENI. V lost 3 bases and J lost 6 bases; the stretch between them is 12 bases long. The CDR3 goes from the cysteine to the phenylalanine over 13 residues. Only the CDR3 portion is preserved as DNA: 39 bases, with reading frame beginning at the first base.